The 29 T cell receptor beta chains listed next were all sequenced from one sample in a study of beta chain features in type 1 diabetes. Since all of the isolated RNA was reverse transcribed, expressed TCRB transcripts were what got sequenced. Generated by immunoSEQ multiplex PCR, the TCRdb table keeps only in-frame clones and is missing some. The table shows a few hundred thousand clones, with 11% occurring only once. Sequencing was carried out using naive CD4+ T cells from blood. Source of these receptors: a woman under 40 in good health.

The chain couples TRBV5-6 to TRBJ2-1, with D possibly TRBD1 on 6 matching bases. The V end lost 1 base, the J end lost 9 bases, and 11 bases lay between the germline ends. The CDR3 is 13 amino acids. Germline V gene data show CDR1 as SGHDT and CDR2 as YYEEEE. DNA of the CDR3: TGTGCCAGCAGCTTGCCGCAGGGGTCTGAGCAGTTCTTC. It translates to CASSLPQGSEQFF.

The J gene is TRBJ1-5, the V gene TRBV6-4, with D uncertain. V was shortened by 4 bases and J by 4 bases, with 8 bases between the two germline ends. Per germline, CDR1 MRHNA and CDR2 SNTAGT. This CDR3 contains 13 residues. This chain's CDR3 is CASSGEENQPQHF. CDR3 DNA sequence: TGTGCCAGCAGTGGTGAGGAGAATCAGCCCCAGCATTTT.

The chain uses TRBV7-2 and TRBJ1-1; D unclear. This CDR3 is 14 amino acids long. The V and J ends lost 1 base and 1 base respectively, with 7 bases between them. CDR1 is SGHTA, CDR2 FQGNSA, per germline. CDR3 DNA: TGTGCCAGCAGCTTAGTACACCAGAACACTGAAGCTTTCTTT. It yields the protein CASSLVHQNTEAFF.

V usage is TRBV27 and J usage is TRBJ2-1; tentatively, D is TRBD1 (6 bases). The CDR3 length is 15 residues. V lost 6 bases and J 3 bases, leaving 15 bases between the germline ends. CDR1 MNHEY and CDR2 SMNVEV come from the germline V gene (reference sequence). The CDR3 region has the DNA TGTGCCAGCAGCGCCCGAGGGGGTGACTACAATGAGCAGTTCTTC. The encoded protein is CASSARGGDYNEQFF.

This chain connects TRBV30 to TRBJ2-3; D unresolved. This CDR3 region has 17 residues. Germline CDR1 and CDR2: GTSNPN and SVGIG (reference sequence). V was cut by 8 bases and J by 0 bases, with 24 bases left in between. The CDR3 region has the DNA TGTGCCACGTCCCAGGCACGAAAAACCTCTAGCACAGATACGCAGTATTTT. This encodes CATSQARKTSSTDTQYF.

This clone was detected a few times. The CDR3 region is CASSFYPGVLYEQYF. In nucleotides, the CDR3 is TGTGCCAGCAGCTTCTATCCAGGGGTCCTTTACGAGCAGTACTTC. This rearrangement joins TRBV7-2 to TRBJ2-7; maybe TRBD1 (6 bases). The CDR3 totals 15 residues. Germline assignment: CDR1 SGHTA and CDR2 FQGNSA. Deletions cut 3 bases from V and 4 bases from J, with 16 bases between.

The chain employs TRBV30 and TRBJ2-6; maybe TRBD2 (7 bases). Trimming shortened V by 4 bases and J by 2 bases, and 9 bases separated the two germline ends. The CDR3 loop spans 14 amino acids. Looked up from germline, CDR1 is GTSNPN and CDR2 is SVGIG (reference sequence). CDR3 region: CAWKGGPGANVLTF. The CDR3 DNA follows: TGTGCCTGGAAGGGGGGGCCTGGGGCCAACGTCCTGACTTTC. The entire variable domain, with the rest obtained from reference TRBV30 and TRBJ2-6, is as follows: SQTIHQWPATLVQPVGSPLSLECTVEGTSNPNLYWYRQAAGRGLQLLFYSVGIGQISSEVPQNLSASRPQDRQFILSSKKLLLSDSGFYLCAWKGGPGANVLTFGAGSRLTVL.

This clone showed up just a few times. The V call is TRBV18, the J call TRBJ2-3; 8 nucleotides align to TRBD1. CDR1 and CDR2 from the germline V gene are KGHSH and LQKENI. The CDR3 is made up of 15 amino acids. V shed 3 bases, J shed 3 bases, and the junction held 5 bases outside the gene matches. The DNA for the CDR3 is TGTGCCAGCTCACCGCGGCAGGGGGCAACAGATACGCAGTATTTT. Translation gives CASSPRQGATDTQYF.

This clone was counted only a few times. The same CDR3 also results from other DNA sequences found in this sample. The chain employs TRBV18 and TRBJ1-1; unclear D gene. Trimming stripped 1 base from V and 0 bases from J, with 6 bases between. This CDR3 is 14 amino acids long. Germline-derived CDR1 and CDR2 are KGHSH and LQKENI. The CDR3 sequence: CASSPRGLNTEAFF. The CDR3 DNA reads TGTGCCAGCTCACCACGCGGCCTGAACACTGAAGCTTTCTTT.

Only a few counts were recorded for this clone. The DNA for the CDR3 is TGCAGCGTTGAAATTGGCAGGGCGAACACTGAAGCTTTCTTT. It translates to CSVEIGRANTEAFF. The chain recombines TRBV29-1 with TRBJ1-1, with TRBD1 as a possible D gene (5 bases). The CDR3 loop spans 14 amino acids. Between the trimmed V and J ends, which lost 2 bases and 1 base, there was a span of 11 bases. The germline gives CDR1 SQVTM, CDR2 ANQGSEA.

The rearrangement links TRBV7-2 to TRBJ2-1; no clear D gene. Germline CDR1 is SGHTA and CDR2 is FQGNSA. Trimming removed 2 bases at V and 9 bases at J, with 8 bases between. CDR3 length: 12 residues. The CDR3 DNA follows: TGTGCCAGCAGCTTAAATCGCGGTGAGCAGTTCTTC. Protein: CASSLNRGEQFF.

This clone showed up just a few times. The chain is built from TRBV28 and TRBJ2-7, with 7 nucleotides matching TRBD1. After removal of 8 bases from V and 7 bases from J, the junction contained 11 bases not matched to a gene. CDR1 is MDHEN, CDR2 SYDVKM, per germline. CDR3 size: 13 residues. CDR3 in DNA: TGTGCCAGCGGAACACAGGGGATCAGGGAGCAGTACTTC. As protein: CASGTQGIREQYF.

This clone has just a few counts. The chain couples TRBV14 to TRBJ2-5; 7 bases align to TRBD2. Trimming cost V 0 bases and J 1 base; bases outside gene matches: 5. The CDR3 spans 16 residues. Germline V gene data show CDR1 as SGHDN and CDR2 as FVKESK. CDR3 sequence reads: CASSQDAGAIQETQYF. CDR3 bases: TGTGCCAGCAGCCAAGACGCGGGAGCCATCCAAGAGACCCAGTACTTC.

This clone has only a few counts. This chain joins TRBV18 and TRBJ2-1; D call uncertain. Germline values: CDR1 KGHSH, CDR2 LQKENI. The CDR3 has 17 residues. V was clipped by 2 bases and J by 0 bases, with 14 bases between them. CDR3 in amino acids: CASSPSVPMSSYNEQFF. The CDR3 bases are TGTGCCAGCTCACCAAGCGTGCCCATGAGCTCCTACAATGAGCAGTTCTTC. Full variable domain (outside the CDR3, taken from reference TRBV18 and TRBJ2-1): NAGVMQNPRHLVRRRGQEARLRCSPMKGHSHVYWYRQLPEEGLKFMVYLQKENIIDESGMPKERFSAEFPKEGPSILRIQQVVRGDSAAYFCASSPSVPMSSYNEQFFGPGTRLTVL.

This clone was seen only a few times. The V call is TRBV2, the J call TRBJ2-7, with D perhaps matching TRBD1 (5 bases). CDR3 length equals 14 residues. V was shortened by 9 bases and J by 2 bases, with 17 bases between the two germline ends. The germline V gene encodes CDR1 SNHLY and CDR2 FYNNEI. The CDR3 region is CARSKQDSPYEQYF. The CDR3 DNA follows: TGTGCCAGATCGAAACAGGATTCGCCCTACGAGCAGTACTTC.

This clone was seen a few times. V and J are TRBV11-3 and TRBJ2-6; possibly TRBD1 for D (8 bases). The germline CDR1 and CDR2 sequences are SGHNT and YENEEA. The ends were cut back, 3 bases at V and 4 bases at J, with 19 bases in the middle. The CDR3 totals 18 residues. The chain's CDR3 is CASSLGGDRTPGANVLTF. CDR3 nucleotide sequence: TGTGCCAGCAGCTTGGGGGGGGACAGGACACCAGGGGCCAACGTCCTGACTTTC.

This clone has only a few counts. The chain carries TRBV4-2 and TRBJ1-1; D is possibly TRBD1 (6 bases). CDR3 size: 15 residues. Trimming cost V 0 bases and J 3 bases, with 11 bases left between them. CDR1 is LGHNA and CDR2 is YNFKEQ in the germline V gene. CDR3 amino acids: CASSQDQGYDTEAFF. The DNA of the CDR3 is TGTGCCAGCAGCCAAGACCAGGGGTACGACACTGAAGCTTTCTTT.

The CDR3 DNA follows: TGCAGTGCTAGAGGTAATGCGGGAGCTTTCTTT. Its translation is CSARGNAGAFF. This chain connects TRBV20-1 to TRBJ1-1; no clear D gene. Trimming cost V 1 base and J 10 bases, with 10 bases left between them. The length of the CDR3 is 11 residues. Germline values: CDR1 DFQATT, CDR2 SNEGSKA (reference sequence).

The rearrangement joins TRBV25-1 to TRBJ2-7, with TRBD1 identical over 9 bases. The CDR3 spans 14 residues. V trimming: 2 bases; J trimming: 6 bases; junction bases outside the gene matches: 5. Germline loops: CDR1 MGHDK, CDR2 SYGVNS. This chain's CDR3 is CASSEGPGQGEQYF. Written as DNA, the CDR3 is TGTGCCAGCAGTGAAGGCCCGGGACAGGGCGAGCAGTACTTC.

V and J are TRBV18 and TRBJ2-7; D possibly corresponds to TRBD1 (5 bases). Germline V CDR1 and CDR2: KGHSH, LQKENI. CDR3 size: 14 residues. The V end was cut by 2 bases, the J end by 7 bases, with 15 bases between. In DNA, the CDR3 is TGTGCCAGCTCACCATCTCAGGGTCTCGGGGAGCAGTACTTC. Translated: CASSPSQGLGEQYF.

This clone occurred a few times. The chain recombines TRBV4-2 with TRBJ2-3; tentative D call: TRBD1 (5 bases). Germline CDR1 LGHNA, CDR2 YNFKEQ. The CDR3 runs 20 residues. V gave up 0 bases and J gave up 0 bases, with 22 bases separating them. The CDR3 here is CASSQDSFTAGRSSTDTQYF. CDR3 in DNA: TGTGCCAGCAGCCAAGATTCTTTCACGGCAGGGCGATCTAGCACAGATACGCAGTATTTT.

The rearrangement joins TRBV29-1 to TRBJ2-1, with 11 positions matching TRBD2. V dropped 8 bases and J dropped 6; count of bases not matched to a gene: 6. The CDR3 spans 13 residues. Germline lookup yields CDR1 SQVTM and CDR2 ANQGSEA. Here the CDR3 DNA reads TGCAGCCTAAGACTAGCGGGGCCCAATGAGCAGTTCTTC. Protein sequence: CSLRLAGPNEQFF.

The chain employs TRBV2 and TRBJ2-1; D might be TRBD1 (6 bases). The CDR3 runs to 18 residues. Trimming removed 3 bases from V and 0 bases from J, with 18 bases in between. Looked up from germline, CDR1 is SNHLY and CDR2 is FYNNEI. The CDR3 DNA reads as TGTGCCAGCAGTGATCCAGGACAGCCTGGGAGCTCCTACAATGAGCAGTTCTTC. Residues: CASSDPGQPGSSYNEQFF.

The rearrangement uses TRBV4-3 and TRBJ2-7; a possible D gene is TRBD2 (5 bases). This CDR3 is built from 13 residues. Trimming stripped 0 bases from V and 9 bases from J, with 12 bases between. The germline CDR1 and CDR2 sequences are LGHNA and YSLEER. The chain's CDR3 is CASSQEIRAGQYF. CDR3 DNA: TGCGCCAGCAGCCAAGAAATAAGGGCGGGGCAGTACTTC.

This clone was seen a few times. V gene TRBV9 combines with J gene TRBJ2-5; 8 nucleotides agree with TRBD2. J was trimmed by 7 bases and V by 4 bases; bases with no gene match: 9. This CDR3 spans 14 amino acids. From germline, CDR1 is SGDLS and CDR2 YYNGEE. CDR3 protein: CASSPFAGGGTQYF. In DNA form, the CDR3 reads TGTGCCAGCAGCCCTTTCGCGGGAGGAGGGACCCAGTACTTC.

V gene TRBV27 combines with J gene TRBJ2-7; TRBD2 aligns across 13 bases. V shed 1 base, J shed 5 bases, and the junction held 2 bases outside the gene matches. Per germline, CDR1 MNHEY and CDR2 SMNVEV (reference sequence). There are 15 residues in the CDR3. CDR3 DNA: TGTGCCAGCAGTTTATTCGGGACTAGCGGGAACGAGCAGTACTTC. Protein sequence: CASSLFGTSGNEQYF.

The V gene is TRBV19, the J gene TRBJ2-1; 9 bases map to TRBD2. The CDR3 extends over 16 amino acids. The V gene end was trimmed by 6 bases and the J gene end by 2 bases; junction bases not matched to a gene: 8. CDR1 is LNHDA and CDR2 is SQIVND in the germline V gene (reference sequence). The CDR3 here is CASSVSGRDPYNEQFF. In nucleotides, the CDR3 is TGTGCCAGTAGCGTTAGCGGGAGAGACCCCTACAATGAGCAGTTCTTC.

This clone came up a few times. The genes are TRBV27 and TRBJ1-2, with TRBD1 as a possible D gene (5 bases). The ends were cut back, 0 bases at V and 5 bases at J, with 16 bases in the middle. This CDR3 spans 16 amino acids. CDR1 MNHEY and CDR2 SMNVEV come from the germline V gene (reference sequence). In DNA, the CDR3 is TGTGCCAGCAGTTTATCGAGGTTGGCAGGGCCGTATGGCTACACCTTC. It specifies CASSLSRLAGPYGYTF.

This clone turned up a few times. This sequence joins TRBV25-1 and TRBJ2-3; tentatively, D is TRBD1 (5 bases). Germline values: CDR1 MGHDK, CDR2 SYGVNS. V was cut by 5 bases and J by 0 bases, with 15 bases left in between. This CDR3 is 16 amino acids long. Here the CDR3 DNA reads TGTGCCAGCAGTAGGCGATTAGGGGATAGCACAGATACGCAGTATTTT. This translates into CASSRRLGDSTDTQYF.